Presented here are 20 T cell receptor beta chains from one specimen sequenced in a study of beta chain features in type 1 diabetes listed by TCRdb under 2018. Libraries were constructed by the immunoSEQ multiplex PCR assay. The entire isolated RNA was reverse transcribed using the High Capacity cDNA Reverse Transcription Kit, and thus expressed TCRB transcripts were sequenced. Imported from immuneACCESS, the table was reduced by TCRdb to in-frame sequences with V and J called. These copies leave out some clones; in studies compared against another copy, an unresolved V gene accounts for under half, and the cause of the remainder is not known. Present in this sample are under 300,000 clones, about a fifth of which were seen just once. The top ten clones comprise less than 0.03% of the sample. Broad study findings and their caveats: Type 1 diabetes patients showed a moderate but significant shortening of TCRB CDR3 length in all four CD4+ subsets.

Their target antigens are unknown. Sequenced material: naive CD4+ T cells from blood. The cell subset or site label, read with the paper, signifies: true naive CD4+ T cells. Every receptor here comes from a woman aged 40-49 years with type 1 diabetes.

This chain links TRBV7-2 with TRBJ1-3; D not resolved. Trimming pared 5 bases from V and 4 bases from J, leaving 9 bases between. Germline V gives CDR1 SGHTA, CDR2 FQGNSA. This CDR3 is built from 13 residues. The CDR3 spells CASSTDLGNTIYF. The CDR3 DNA reads as TGTGCCAGCAGCACGGACTTGGGAAACACCATATATTTT.

This clone was counted a few times. The genes are TRBV4-2 and TRBJ2-5, with TRBD1 matching 8 bases. Unmatched junction bases numbered 7, after V lost 2 bases and J lost 5 bases. The CDR3 is 15 residues long. Germline V gives CDR1 LGHNA, CDR2 YNFKEQ. The CDR3 spells CASSQPDRGRETQYF. The CDR3 DNA sequence: TGTGCCAGCAGCCAACCCGACAGGGGACGGGAGACCCAGTACTTC.

This clone was counted between two and nine times. The gene calls are TRBV5-1 and TRBJ2-4; TRBD2 is a possible D gene (5 bases). The V and J ends lost 2 bases and 0 bases respectively, with 12 bases between them. Germline CDR1 is SGHRS and CDR2 is YFSETQ. There are 16 residues in the CDR3. CDR3 residues: CASSFSEPGAKNIQYF. The DNA of the CDR3 is TGCGCCAGCAGCTTTAGCGAACCTGGAGCCAAAAACATTCAGTACTTC.

The chain couples TRBV7-2 to TRBJ2-7; D is perhaps TRBD2 (5 bases). The CDR3 extends over 14 amino acids. Trimming removed 5 bases at V and 5 bases at J, with 16 bases between. The V gene's germline CDR1 is SGHTA and CDR2 FQGNSA. The CDR3 here is CASSLRVRGNEQYF. The CDR3, as DNA: TGTGCCAGCAGCCTGAGGGTAAGAGGTAACGAGCAGTACTTC.

The gene calls are TRBV18 and TRBJ2-5; D uncertain. CDR1 is KGHSH and CDR2 is LQKENI in the germline V gene. The V end lost 2 bases, the J end lost 1 base, and 5 bases lay between the germline ends. CDR3 length equals 13 residues. CDR3 in amino acids: CASSPALQETQYF. In DNA, the CDR3 is TGTGCCAGCTCACCAGCGCTCCAAGAGACCCAGTACTTC.

This clone was seen a few times. The chain is built from TRBV6-6 and TRBJ2-6; 10 nucleotides line up with TRBD1. CDR1 is MNHNY, CDR2 SVGAGI, per germline (reference sequence). This CDR3 is built from 16 residues. J gave up 4 bases and V 6 bases, and 6 bases lay outside the gene matches. The CDR3 coding sequence is TGTGCCAGCAGACCTAAGGGACAGGGGGGGGCCAACGTCCTGACTTTC. Its protein is CASRPKGQGGANVLTF.

In its sample, this clone was seen a few times. An end of the junction does not agree with germline; a read error may underlie this. V usage is TRBV7-7 and J usage is TRBJ2-2; TRBD2 matches 10 bases. CDR1 is SSHAT and CDR2 is FNYEAQ in the germline V gene (reference sequence). The CDR3 runs 14 residues. In DNA, the CDR3 is TGTGCTAGCAGCTTAGCGGGGGGCACCGGGGAGCTGTTTTTT. It yields the protein CASSLAGGTGELFF.

This clone was counted only a few times. This chain joins TRBV29-1 and TRBJ2-4; perhaps TRBD2 as D (5 bases). CDR1 SQVTM and CDR2 ANQGSEA come from the germline V gene. The CDR3 loop spans 14 amino acids. V gave up 4 bases and J gave up 0 bases, with 10 bases separating them. This CDR3 reads CSVAAGVAKNIQYF. CDR3 nucleotide sequence: TGCAGCGTTGCTGCGGGCGTAGCCAAAAACATTCAGTACTTC.

The chain employs TRBV2 and TRBJ1-1, with 7 bases matching TRBD1. Trimming took 6 bases from V and 4 from J; bases not matched to a gene: 8. Germline CDR1 SNHLY, CDR2 FYNNEI. The CDR3 has 14 amino acids. CDR3 nucleotide sequence: TGTGCCAGCAGGCAGACAGGGCTGGGCACTGAAGCTTTCTTT. It translates to CASRQTGLGTEAFF. Full variable domain (remainder filled in from reference TRBV2 and TRBJ1-1): EPEVTQTPSHQVTQMGQEVILRCVPISNHLYFYWYRQILGQKVEFLVSFYNNEISEKSEIFDDQFSVERPDGSNFTLKIRSTKLEDSAMYFCASRQTGLGTEAFFGQGTRLTVV.

The rearrangement links TRBV6-6 to TRBJ1-1; tentatively, D is TRBD1 (6 bases). CDR1 and CDR2 from the germline V gene are MNHNY and SVGAGI (reference sequence). This CDR3 region has 14 residues. The germline V and J ends were trimmed by 4 bases and 5 bases, with 14 bases remaining between them. In DNA, the CDR3 is TGTGCCAGCAGTTCGCAGGGGCAAGCGACTGAAGCTTTCTTT. The encoded protein is CASSSQGQATEAFF.

The J gene is TRBJ1-2, the V gene TRBV2; maybe TRBD1 (6 bases). The CDR3 has 13 residues. V was trimmed by 6 bases and J by 2 bases, leaving 10 bases between them. From germline, CDR1 is SNHLY and CDR2 FYNNEI. The chain's CDR3 is CASSSTGNYGYTF. CDR3 coding DNA: TGTGCCAGCAGCTCAACAGGGAACTATGGCTACACCTTC.

The rearrangement uses TRBV30 and TRBJ1-5; unclear D gene. The V gene's germline CDR1 is GTSNPN and CDR2 SVGIG (reference sequence). The germline V and J ends were trimmed by 2 bases and 3 bases, with 14 bases remaining between them. The CDR3 loop spans 15 amino acids. CDR3 DNA: TGTGCCTGGAGTAGCGGACGTGGGTTCAATCAGCCCCAGCATTTT. It translates to CAWSSGRGFNQPQHF.

This clone showed up just a few times. The chain employs TRBV5-6 and TRBJ1-2, with D perhaps TRBD1 (5 bases). Trimming stripped 4 bases from V and 8 bases from J, with 18 bases between. The CDR3 is made up of 14 amino acids. From germline, CDR1 is SGHDT and CDR2 YYEEEE. The CDR3 is CASSPGTGAGGYTF. CDR3 nucleotide sequence: TGTGCCAGCAGCCCCGGGACTGGGGCGGGAGGCTACACCTTC.

The chain couples TRBV7-6 to TRBJ1-2, with 8 bases lining up with TRBD1. V was clipped by 0 bases and J by 7 bases; unmatched bases: 4. This CDR3 region has 14 residues. CDR1 and CDR2 (germline): SGHVS, FNYEAQ. The CDR3 here is CASSLATGDGGYTF. CDR3 in DNA: TGTGCCAGCAGCTTAGCGACAGGGGATGGTGGCTACACCTTC. The whole variable domain, filled in from reference TRBV7-6 and TRBJ1-2, reads GAGVSQSPRYKVTKRGQDVALRCDPISGHVSLYWYRQALGQGPEFLTYFNYEAQQDKSGLPNDRFSAERPEGSISTLTIQRTEQRDSAMYRCASSLATGDGGYTFGSGTRLTVV.

On this clone: This sample includes further DNA sequences coding for the same CDR3. The V call is TRBV29-1, the J call TRBJ1-2; D unresolved. Trimming cost V 4 bases and J 4 bases, with 13 bases left between them. Germline V gene data show CDR1 as SQVTM and CDR2 as ANQGSEA. The CDR3 loop spans 13 amino acids. The CDR3 coding sequence is TGCAGCGTTGGAGGGCGCGTATCCTATGGCTACACCTTC. This codes for CSVGGRVSYGYTF.

The chain links TRBV18 to TRBJ2-1, with 9 bases identical to TRBD2. Germline trimming cut 0 bases from V and 5 bases from J; bases unmatched to any gene: 2. Germline V gene sequence: CDR1 KGHSH, CDR2 LQKENI. The length of the CDR3 is 15 residues. The CDR3 nucleotides read TGTGCCAGCTCACCACCGGCGGGGGGGGACAATGAGCAGTTCTTC. Translation gives CASSPPAGGDNEQFF.

The chain links TRBV5-6 to TRBJ2-1, with 8 bases that match TRBD2. Trimming removed 1 base from V and 4 bases from J; junction bases left unmatched: 7. CDR1 is SGHDT and CDR2 is YYEEEE in the germline V gene. This CDR3 has 16 residues. In DNA form, the CDR3 reads TGTGCCAGCAGCTTGATCGGAGCGGGGGAATACAATGAGCAGTTCTTC. Residues: CASSLIGAGEYNEQFF.

This sequence joins TRBV30 and TRBJ2-2; weak D call: TRBD2 (5 bases). The germline V gene encodes CDR1 GTSNPN and CDR2 SVGIG (reference sequence). V was shortened by 2 bases and J by 4 bases, with 17 bases between the two germline ends. This CDR3 is built from 16 residues. The CDR3 DNA reads TGTGCCTGGAGTAACCAAGGTGGCGCGGGCACCGGGGAGCTGTTTTTT. Protein: CAWSNQGGAGTGELFF.

The V and J genes are TRBV7-2 and TRBJ1-6; no clear D gene. Trimming removed 3 bases at V and 8 bases at J, with 5 bases between. CDR3 size: 12 residues. The germline V gene has CDR1 SGHTA and CDR2 FQGNSA. The DNA for the CDR3 is TGTGCCAGCAGCTTTCTCCATTCACCCCTCCACTTT. This translates into CASSFLHSPLHF.

This sequence joins TRBV10-3 and TRBJ1-5, with D perhaps matching TRBD1 (5 bases). V lost 2 bases to trimming and J lost 4 bases, with 9 bases between them. The CDR3 covers 14 residues. The germline gives CDR1 ENHRY, CDR2 SYGVKD. CDR3 in amino acids: CAISEDSSNQPQHF. The DNA of the CDR3 is TGTGCCATCAGTGAGGACAGTTCGAATCAGCCCCAGCATTTT.